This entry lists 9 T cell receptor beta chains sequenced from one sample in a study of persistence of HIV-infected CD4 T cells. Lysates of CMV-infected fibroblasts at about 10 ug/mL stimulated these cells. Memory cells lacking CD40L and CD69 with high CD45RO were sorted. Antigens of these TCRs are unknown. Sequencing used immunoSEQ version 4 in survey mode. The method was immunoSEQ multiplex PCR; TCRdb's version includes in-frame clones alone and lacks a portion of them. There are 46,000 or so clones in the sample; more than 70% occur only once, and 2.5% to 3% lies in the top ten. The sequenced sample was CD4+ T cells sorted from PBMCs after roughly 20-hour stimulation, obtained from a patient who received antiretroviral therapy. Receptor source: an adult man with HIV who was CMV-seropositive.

CDR3: CSVRQGASYGYTF. In DNA, the CDR3 is TGCAGCGTTCGACAGGGGGCCAGCTATGGCTACACCTTC. The V gene is TRBV29-1, the J gene TRBJ1-2, with 10 nucleotides matching TRBD1. The CDR3 spans 13 residues. Per germline, CDR1 SQVTM and CDR2 ANQGSEA. With 5 bases clipped from V and 4 bases from J, the junction kept 4 bases outside the gene matches.

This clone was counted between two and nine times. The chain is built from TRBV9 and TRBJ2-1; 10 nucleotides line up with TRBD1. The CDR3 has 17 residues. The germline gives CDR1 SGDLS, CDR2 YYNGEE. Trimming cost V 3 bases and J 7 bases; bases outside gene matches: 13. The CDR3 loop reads CASSGTGGRGLGNEQFF. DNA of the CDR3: TGTGCCAGCAGCGGGACAGGGGGACGGGGGCTAGGGAATGAGCAGTTCTTC.

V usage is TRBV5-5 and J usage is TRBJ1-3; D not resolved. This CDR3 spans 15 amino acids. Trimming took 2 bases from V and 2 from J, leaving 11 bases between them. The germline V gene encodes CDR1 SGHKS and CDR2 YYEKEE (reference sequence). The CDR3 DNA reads TGTGCCAGCAGCTTACTTTCGTCAGCTGGAAACACCATATATTTT. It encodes CASSLLSSAGNTIYF.

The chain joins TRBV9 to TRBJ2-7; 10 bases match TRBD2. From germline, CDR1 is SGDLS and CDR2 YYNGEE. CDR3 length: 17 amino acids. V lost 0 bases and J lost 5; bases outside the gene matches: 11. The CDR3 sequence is CASSVAFTASGSHEQYF. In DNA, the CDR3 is TGTGCCAGCAGCGTAGCCTTTACTGCTAGCGGGAGCCACGAGCAGTACTTC.

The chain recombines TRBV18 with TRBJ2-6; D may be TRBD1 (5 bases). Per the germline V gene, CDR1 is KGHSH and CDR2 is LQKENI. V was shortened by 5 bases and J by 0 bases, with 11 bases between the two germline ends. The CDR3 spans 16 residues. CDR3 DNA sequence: TGTGCCAGCTCAACAGGACCGCACTCTGGGGCCAACGTCCTGACTTTC. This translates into CASSTGPHSGANVLTF.

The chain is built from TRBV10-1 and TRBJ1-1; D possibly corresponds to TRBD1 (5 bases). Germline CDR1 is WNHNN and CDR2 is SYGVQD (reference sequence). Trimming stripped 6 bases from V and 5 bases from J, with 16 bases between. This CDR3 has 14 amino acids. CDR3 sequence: CASSLKRGQTEAFF. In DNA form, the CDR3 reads TGCGCCAGCAGCCTCAAAAGGGGCCAAACTGAAGCTTTCTTT.

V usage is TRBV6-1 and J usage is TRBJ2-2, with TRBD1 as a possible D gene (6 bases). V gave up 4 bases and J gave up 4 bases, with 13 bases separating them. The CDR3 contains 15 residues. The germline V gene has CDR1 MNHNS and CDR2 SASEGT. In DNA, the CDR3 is TGTGCCAGCAGTGTCCCAGGGGCTCTCACCGGGGAGCTGTTTTTT. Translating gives CASSVPGALTGELFF.

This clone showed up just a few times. CDR3 amino acids: CASSYRKSYTEAFF. CDR3 sequence (DNA): TGTGCCAGCAGTTATAGGAAGAGCTACACTGAAGCTTTCTTT. The chain couples TRBV6-5 to TRBJ1-1; D remains unclear. V lost 3 bases and J lost 3, with 11 bases in between. This CDR3 has 14 amino acids. Looked up from germline, CDR1 is MNHEY and CDR2 is SVGAGI.

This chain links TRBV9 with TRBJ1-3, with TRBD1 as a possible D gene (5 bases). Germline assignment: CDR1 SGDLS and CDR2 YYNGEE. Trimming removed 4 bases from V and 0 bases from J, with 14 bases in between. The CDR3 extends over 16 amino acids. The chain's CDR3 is CASSTPGRVSGNTIYF. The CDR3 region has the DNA TGTGCCAGCAGCACCCCGGGACGTGTCTCTGGAAACACCATATATTTT. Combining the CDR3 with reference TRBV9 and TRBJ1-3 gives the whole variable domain DSGVTQTPKHLITATGQRVTLRCSPRSGDLSVYWYQQSLDQGLQFLIQYYNGEERAKGNILERFSAQQFPDLHSELNLSSLELGDSALYFCASSTPGRVSGNTIYFGEGSWLTVV.